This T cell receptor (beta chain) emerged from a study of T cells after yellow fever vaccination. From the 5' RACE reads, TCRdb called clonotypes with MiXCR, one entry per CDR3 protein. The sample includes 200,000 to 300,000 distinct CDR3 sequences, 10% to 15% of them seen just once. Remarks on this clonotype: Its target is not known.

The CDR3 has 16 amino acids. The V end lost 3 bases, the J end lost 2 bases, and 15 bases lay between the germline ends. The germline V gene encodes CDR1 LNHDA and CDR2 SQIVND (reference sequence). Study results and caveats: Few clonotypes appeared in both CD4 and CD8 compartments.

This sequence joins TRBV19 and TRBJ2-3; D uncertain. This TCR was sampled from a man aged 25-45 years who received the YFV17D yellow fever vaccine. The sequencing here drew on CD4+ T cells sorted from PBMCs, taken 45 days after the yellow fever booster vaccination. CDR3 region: CASSIPLGPNTDTQYF. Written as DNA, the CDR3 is TGTGCCAGTAGTATCCCCCTCGGGCCAAACACAGATACGCAGTATTTT.